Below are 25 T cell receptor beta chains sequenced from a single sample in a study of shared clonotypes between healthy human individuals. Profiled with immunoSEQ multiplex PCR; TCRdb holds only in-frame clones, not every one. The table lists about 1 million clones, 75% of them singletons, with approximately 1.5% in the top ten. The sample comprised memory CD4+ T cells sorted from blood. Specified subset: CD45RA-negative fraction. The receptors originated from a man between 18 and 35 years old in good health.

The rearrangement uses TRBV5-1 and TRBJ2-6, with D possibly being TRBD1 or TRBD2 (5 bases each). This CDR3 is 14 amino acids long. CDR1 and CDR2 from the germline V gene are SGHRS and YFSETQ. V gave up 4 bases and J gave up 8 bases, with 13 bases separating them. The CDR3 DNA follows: TGCGCCAGCAGCGGGGGTTATTTAACCAACGTCCTGACTTTC. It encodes CASSGGYLTNVLTF. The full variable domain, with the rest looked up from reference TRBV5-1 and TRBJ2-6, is KAGVTQTPRYLIKTRGQQVTLSCSPISGHRSVSWYQQTPGQGLQFLFEYFSETQRNKGNFPGRFSGRQFSNSRSEMNVSTLELGDSALYLCASSGGYLTNVLTFGAGSRLTVL.

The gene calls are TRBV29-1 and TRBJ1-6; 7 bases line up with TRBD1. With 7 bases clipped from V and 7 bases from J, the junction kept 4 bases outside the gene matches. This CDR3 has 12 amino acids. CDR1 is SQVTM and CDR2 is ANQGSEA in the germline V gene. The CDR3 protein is CSAGTANSPLHF. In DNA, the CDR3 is TGCAGCGCCGGGACAGCCAATTCACCCCTCCACTTT.

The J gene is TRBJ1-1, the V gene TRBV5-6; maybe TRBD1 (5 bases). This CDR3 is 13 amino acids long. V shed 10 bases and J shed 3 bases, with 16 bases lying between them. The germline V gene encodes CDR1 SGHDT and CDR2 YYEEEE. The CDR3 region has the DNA TGTGCCTCTGTCGGGGGTTGGTACACTGAAGCTTTCTTT. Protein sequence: CASVGGWYTEAFF.

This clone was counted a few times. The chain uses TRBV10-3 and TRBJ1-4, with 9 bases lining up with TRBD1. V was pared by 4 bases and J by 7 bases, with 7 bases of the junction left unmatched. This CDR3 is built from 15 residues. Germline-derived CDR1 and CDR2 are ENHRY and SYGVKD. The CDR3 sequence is CAISAQQGAGEKLFF. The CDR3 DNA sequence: TGTGCCATCAGTGCCCAACAGGGGGCGGGTGAAAAACTGTTTTTT.

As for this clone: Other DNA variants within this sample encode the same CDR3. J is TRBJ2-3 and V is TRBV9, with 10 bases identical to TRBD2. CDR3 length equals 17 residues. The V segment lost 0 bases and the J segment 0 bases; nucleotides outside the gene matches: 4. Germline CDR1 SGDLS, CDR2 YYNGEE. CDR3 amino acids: CASSVGLAGASTDTQYF. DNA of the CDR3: TGTGCCAGCAGCGTAGGTCTAGCGGGGGCTAGCACAGATACGCAGTATTTT.

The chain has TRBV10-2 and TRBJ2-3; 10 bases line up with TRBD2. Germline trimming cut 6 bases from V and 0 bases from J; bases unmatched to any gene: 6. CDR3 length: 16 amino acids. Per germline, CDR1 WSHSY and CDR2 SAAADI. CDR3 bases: TGCGCCAGCAGGCTAGCGGGAGCCACGAGCACAGATACGCAGTATTTT. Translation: CASRLAGATSTDTQYF.

The CDR3 protein is CASSPRKGLEQYF. The CDR3 coding sequence is TGTGCCAGCAGCCCCCGAAAGGGGCTCGAGCAGTACTTC. V is TRBV7-3 and J is TRBJ2-7; possible D gene TRBD1, 5 bases. This CDR3 is built from 13 residues. Trimming removed 5 bases at V and 6 bases at J, with 14 bases between. The V gene's germline CDR1 is SGHTA and CDR2 FQGTGA.

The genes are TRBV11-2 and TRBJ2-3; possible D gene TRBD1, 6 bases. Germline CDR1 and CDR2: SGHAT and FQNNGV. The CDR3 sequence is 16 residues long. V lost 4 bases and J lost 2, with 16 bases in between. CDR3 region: CASSSVQGRATDTQYF. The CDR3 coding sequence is TGTGCCAGCAGCTCCGTACAGGGTCGTGCCACAGATACGCAGTATTTT.

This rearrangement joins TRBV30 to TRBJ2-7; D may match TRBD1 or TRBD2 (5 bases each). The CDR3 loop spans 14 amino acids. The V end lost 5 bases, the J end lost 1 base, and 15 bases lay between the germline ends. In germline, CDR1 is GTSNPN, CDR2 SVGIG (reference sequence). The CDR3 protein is CAWGLPGRSYEQYF. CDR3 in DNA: TGTGCCTGGGGCCTCCCGGGACGGTCCTACGAGCAGTACTTC.

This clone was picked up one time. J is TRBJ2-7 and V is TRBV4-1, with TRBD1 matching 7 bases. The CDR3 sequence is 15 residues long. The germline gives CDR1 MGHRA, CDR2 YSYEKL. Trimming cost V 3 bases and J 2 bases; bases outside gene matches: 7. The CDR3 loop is CASSQRQGRTYEQYF. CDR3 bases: TGCGCCAGCAGCCAGAGACAGGGCCGCACCTACGAGCAGTACTTC.

CDR3 coding DNA: TGTGCCAGTAGTCGTCCCGGGACAGGGGTGAACACTGAAGCTTTCTTT. Translation: CASSRPGTGVNTEAFF. The rearrangement joins TRBV19 to TRBJ1-1, with TRBD1 identical over 10 bases. Trimming took 5 bases from V and 0 from J; bases not matched to a gene: 6. Germline V CDR1 and CDR2: LNHDA, SQIVND (reference sequence). This CDR3 spans 16 amino acids.

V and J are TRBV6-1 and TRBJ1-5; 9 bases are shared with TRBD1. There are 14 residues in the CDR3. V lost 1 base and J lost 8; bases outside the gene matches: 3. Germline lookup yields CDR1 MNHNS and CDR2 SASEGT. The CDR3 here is CASSEVGTGKPQHF. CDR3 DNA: TGTGCCAGCAGTGAAGTTGGGACAGGGAAGCCCCAGCATTTT.

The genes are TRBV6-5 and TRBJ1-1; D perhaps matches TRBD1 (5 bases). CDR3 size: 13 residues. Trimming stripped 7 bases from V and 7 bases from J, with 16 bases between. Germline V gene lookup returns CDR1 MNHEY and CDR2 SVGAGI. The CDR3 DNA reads TGTGCCAGCAAACCTCCGGCCACAGGTGAAGCTTTCTTT. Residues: CASKPPATGEAFF.

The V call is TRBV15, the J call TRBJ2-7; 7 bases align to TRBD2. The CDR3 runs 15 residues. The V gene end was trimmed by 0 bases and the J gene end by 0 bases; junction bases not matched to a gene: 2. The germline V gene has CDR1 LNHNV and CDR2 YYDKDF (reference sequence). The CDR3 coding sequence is TGTGCCACCAGCAGAGAACCGGGGGGCTCCTACGAGCAGTACTTC. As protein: CATSREPGGSYEQYF.

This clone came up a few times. CDR3 region: CASSVEGKASPLHF. CDR3 sequence (DNA): TGTGCCAGCAGCGTAGAGGGGAAGGCTTCACCCCTCCACTTT. The gene calls are TRBV9 and TRBJ1-6, with D possibly being TRBD1 (5 bases). From germline, CDR1 is SGDLS and CDR2 YYNGEE. This CDR3 contains 14 residues. V lost 0 bases, J lost 9 bases, and 10 bases lay in between.

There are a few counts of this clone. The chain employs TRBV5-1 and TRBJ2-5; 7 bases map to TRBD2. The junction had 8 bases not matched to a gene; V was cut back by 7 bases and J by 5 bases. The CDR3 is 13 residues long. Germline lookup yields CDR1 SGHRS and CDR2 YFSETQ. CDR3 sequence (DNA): TGCGCCAGCGGGAGCGGGGTAGGGGAGACCCAGTACTTC. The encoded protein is CASGSGVGETQYF. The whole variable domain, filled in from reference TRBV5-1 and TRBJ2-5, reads KAGVTQTPRYLIKTRGQQVTLSCSPISGHRSVSWYQQTPGQGLQFLFEYFSETQRNKGNFPGRFSGRQFSNSRSEMNVSTLELGDSALYLCASGSGVGETQYFGPGTRLLVL.

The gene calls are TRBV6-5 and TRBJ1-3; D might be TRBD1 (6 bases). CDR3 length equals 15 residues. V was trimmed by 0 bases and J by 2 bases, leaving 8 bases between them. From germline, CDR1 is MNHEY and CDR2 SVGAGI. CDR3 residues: CASSYSGGTGNTIYF. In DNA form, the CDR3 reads TGTGCCAGCAGTTACTCGGGGGGCACTGGAAACACCATATATTTT.

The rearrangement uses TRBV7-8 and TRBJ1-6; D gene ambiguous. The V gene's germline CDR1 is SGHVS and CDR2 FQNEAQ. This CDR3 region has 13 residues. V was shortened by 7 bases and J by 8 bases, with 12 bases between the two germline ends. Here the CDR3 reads CASMRSGDSPLHF. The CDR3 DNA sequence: TGTGCCAGCATGAGGTCCGGGGATTCACCCCTCCACTTT.

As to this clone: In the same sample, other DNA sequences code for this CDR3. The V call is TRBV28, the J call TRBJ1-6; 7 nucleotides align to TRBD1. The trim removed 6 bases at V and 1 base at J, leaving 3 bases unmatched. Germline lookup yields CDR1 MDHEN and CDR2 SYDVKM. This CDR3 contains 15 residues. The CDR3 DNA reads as TGTGCCAGCAGGCCAGGGGGGTCCTATAATTCACCCCTCCACTTT. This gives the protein CASRPGGSYNSPLHF. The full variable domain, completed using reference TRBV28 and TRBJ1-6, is DVKVTQSSRYLVKRTGEKVFLECVQDMDHENMFWYRQDPGLGLRLIYFSYDVKMKEKGDIPEGYSVSREKKERFSLILESASTNQTSMYLCASRPGGSYNSPLHFGNGTRLTVT.

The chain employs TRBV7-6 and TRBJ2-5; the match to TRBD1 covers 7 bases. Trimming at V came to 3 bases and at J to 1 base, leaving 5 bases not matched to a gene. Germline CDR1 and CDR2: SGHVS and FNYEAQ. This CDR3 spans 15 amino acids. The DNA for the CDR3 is TGTGCCAGCAGCTTCGAGGGGGCAGCCCAAGAGACCCAGTACTTC. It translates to CASSFEGAAQETQYF.

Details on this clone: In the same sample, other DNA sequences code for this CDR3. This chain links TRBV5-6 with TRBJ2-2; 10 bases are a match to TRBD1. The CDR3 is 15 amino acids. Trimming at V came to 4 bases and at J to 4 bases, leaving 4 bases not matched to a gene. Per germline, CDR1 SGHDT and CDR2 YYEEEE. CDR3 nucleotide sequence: TGTGCCAGCAGCGGTGACAGGGGGCGCACCGGGGAGCTGTTTTTT. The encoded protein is CASSGDRGRTGELFF.

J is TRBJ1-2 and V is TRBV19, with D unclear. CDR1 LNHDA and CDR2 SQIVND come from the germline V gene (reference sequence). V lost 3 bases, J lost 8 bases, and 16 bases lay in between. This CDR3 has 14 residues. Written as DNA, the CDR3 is TGTGCCAGTAGTATGGAGACTGTCGCGGGGGGCTACACCTTC. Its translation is CASSMETVAGGYTF.

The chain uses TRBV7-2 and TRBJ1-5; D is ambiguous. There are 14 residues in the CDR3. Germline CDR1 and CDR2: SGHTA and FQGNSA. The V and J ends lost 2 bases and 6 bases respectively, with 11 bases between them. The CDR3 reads CASSLYLVGQPQHF. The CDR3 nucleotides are TGTGCCAGCAGCTTATATTTGGTAGGTCAGCCCCAGCATTTT.

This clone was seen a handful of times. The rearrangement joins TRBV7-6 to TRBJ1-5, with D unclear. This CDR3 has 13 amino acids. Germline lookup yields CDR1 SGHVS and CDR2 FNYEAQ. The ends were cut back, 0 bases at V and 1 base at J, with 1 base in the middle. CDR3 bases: TGTGCCAGCAGCTTAGCAAGCAATCAGCCCCAGCATTTT. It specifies CASSLASNQPQHF.

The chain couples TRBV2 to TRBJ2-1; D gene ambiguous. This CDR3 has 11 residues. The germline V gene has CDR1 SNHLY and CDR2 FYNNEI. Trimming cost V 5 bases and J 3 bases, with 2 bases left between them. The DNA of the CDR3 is TGTGCCAGCAGTAACTACAATGAGCAGTTCTTC. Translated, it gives CASSNYNEQFF.